One and the same sample provided the 15 T cell receptor beta chains below, sequenced in a study of cytomegalovirus exposure and HLA in healthy donors. The method was immunoSEQ multiplex PCR; TCRdb's version includes in-frame clones alone and lacks a portion of them. The sample records hundreds of thousands of clones, approximately 84% being singletons. Material for sequencing was PBMCs. The receptor set was obtained from a man aged 18 to 30 in good health and CMV-seropositive.

The J gene is TRBJ1-2, the V gene TRBV27; 7 bases are shared with TRBD1. V dropped 5 bases and J dropped 2; count of bases not matched to a gene: 8. CDR1 is MNHEY and CDR2 is SMNVEV in the germline V gene (reference sequence). The CDR3 has 15 amino acids. The CDR3 sequence: CASSPRTGWNYGYTF. The CDR3 DNA reads as TGTGCCAGCAGTCCCCGGACAGGATGGAACTATGGCTACACCTTC.

J is TRBJ1-3 and V is TRBV2; 8 bases map to TRBD1. V lost 2 bases, J lost 3 bases, and 6 bases stayed unmatched. Germline lookup yields CDR1 SNHLY and CDR2 FYNNEI. This CDR3 comprises 16 residues. CDR3 sequence reads: CASSEQPGTGGNTIYF. The CDR3 DNA reads as TGTGCCAGCAGTGAACAACCCGGGACAGGTGGAAACACCATATATTTT.

The chain carries TRBV5-3 and TRBJ2-3, with TRBD2 as a possible D gene (6 bases). TRBV5-3 is classed as an ORF, of uncertain function. The V gene lost 4 bases and the J gene lost 11 bases, with 8 bases spanning the gap. The CDR3 runs to 10 residues. DNA of the CDR3: TGTGCCAGAAGCCACGGGGGGCAGTATTTT. It is translated as CARSHGGQYF.

The gene calls are TRBV15 and TRBJ1-4, with D possibly TRBD1 on 6 matching bases. The CDR3 extends over 18 amino acids. Germline V gene data show CDR1 as LNHNV and CDR2 as YYDKDF (reference sequence). V lost 1 base and J 0 bases, leaving 15 bases between the germline ends. Written as DNA, the CDR3 is TGTGCCACCAGCAGAGGCACAGGGTTTGTTGCAACTAATGAAAAACTGTTTTTT. Translating it yields CATSRGTGFVATNEKLFF.

The rearrangement links TRBV6-6 to TRBJ1-1, with a tentative D call TRBD1 (6 bases). V dropped 0 bases and J dropped 7 bases, with 18 bases sitting between them. Per germline, CDR1 MNHNY and CDR2 SVGAGI (reference sequence). There are 16 residues in the CDR3. The CDR3 bases are TGTGCCAGCAGTTACTCGGGGGAGGGGGTAGACAATGAAGCTTTCTTT. Its translation: CASSYSGEGVDNEAFF.

The chain's CDR3 is CASSASDLLGEKLFF. Written as DNA, the CDR3 is TGTGCCAGCAGTGCCTCGGACCTCCTCGGGGAAAAACTGTTTTTT. The chain employs TRBV6-1 and TRBJ1-4; D gene uncertain. Germline lookup yields CDR1 MNHNS and CDR2 SASEGT. The V and J ends lost 4 bases and 8 bases respectively, with 17 bases between them. The CDR3 totals 15 residues.

The rearrangement uses TRBV28 and TRBJ2-7, with 9 bases that match TRBD1. The length of the CDR3 is 16 residues. Trimming took 4 bases from V and 5 from J; bases not matched to a gene: 12. Germline CDR1 and CDR2: MDHEN and SYDVKM. This CDR3 is CASSSYRGRVADEQYF. The CDR3 DNA reads as TGTGCCAGCAGTTCCTACAGGGGGCGAGTCGCCGACGAGCAGTACTTC.

The V gene is TRBV29-1, the J gene TRBJ1-2; no clear D. Germline CDR1 is SQVTM and CDR2 is ANQGSEA. The CDR3 covers 11 residues. V shed 8 bases and J shed 8 bases, with 15 bases lying between them. The chain's CDR3 is CSILRAGGYTF. As DNA, the CDR3 is TGCAGCATATTGAGAGCTGGGGGCTACACCTTC.

This clone was observed a single time. The chain recombines TRBV10-3 with TRBJ2-7; 10 bases match TRBD2. Germline loops: CDR1 ENHRY, CDR2 SYGVKD. The V and J ends lost 6 bases and 2 bases, in that order; junction bases with no gene match: 7. The CDR3 is made up of 15 amino acids. The CDR3 DNA reads TGTGCCATCAGACCGGGACTAGCGAATACCTACGAGCAGTACTTC. Translated, it gives CAIRPGLANTYEQYF.

This rearrangement joins TRBV5-1 to TRBJ1-2, with D perhaps TRBD1 (5 bases). The V end was cut by 3 bases, the J end by 9 bases, with 21 bases between. CDR3 size: 15 residues. Germline-derived CDR1 and CDR2 are SGHRS and YFSETQ. CDR3: CASSSGRAAGDRYTF. CDR3 coding DNA: TGCGCCAGCAGCTCGGGTAGGGCAGCGGGGGATCGCTACACCTTC. The variable domain in full, completed from reference TRBV5-1 and TRBJ1-2, reads KAGVTQTPRYLIKTRGQQVTLSCSPISGHRSVSWYQQTPGQGLQFLFEYFSETQRNKGNFPGRFSGRQFSNSRSEMNVSTLELGDSALYLCASSSGRAAGDRYTFGSGTRLTVV.

The chain has TRBV15 and TRBJ1-5; the match to TRBD1 covers 9 bases. The CDR3 consists of 17 residues. The germline V gene encodes CDR1 LNHNV and CDR2 YYDKDF (reference sequence). The trim removed 0 bases at V and 5 bases at J, leaving 8 bases unmatched. CDR3 in amino acids: CATSRDGGTGYYQPQHF. The DNA of the CDR3 is TGTGCCACCAGCAGAGATGGCGGGACAGGGTATTATCAGCCCCAGCATTTT.

V gene TRBV19 combines with J gene TRBJ2-1; D possibly uses TRBD1 or TRBD2 (5 bases each). Germline assignment: CDR1 LNHDA and CDR2 SQIVND (reference sequence). The CDR3 is 16 residues long. Trimming left V 10 bases short and J 2 bases short, with 21 bases between. CDR3 sequence: CAIRIWDPSPYNEQFF. CDR3 DNA sequence: TGTGCCATACGGATTTGGGACCCATCACCCTACAATGAGCAGTTCTTC.

The rearrangement links TRBV5-6 to TRBJ2-2, with D possibly matching TRBD2 (5 bases). CDR1 is SGHDT and CDR2 is YYEEEE in the germline V gene. The CDR3 runs 14 residues. V shed 1 base and J shed 1 base, with 5 bases lying between them. The CDR3 DNA is TGTGCCAGCAGCTTGCGGGGGAACACCGGGGAGCTGTTTTTT. The encoded protein is CASSLRGNTGELFF.

The chain employs TRBV9 and TRBJ2-3; 13 positions match TRBD2. CDR1 SGDLS and CDR2 YYNGEE come from the germline V gene. With 3 bases clipped from V and 1 base from J, the junction kept 2 bases outside the gene matches. The CDR3 is 16 residues long. CDR3 sequence: CASSAGLAGGTDTQYF. In DNA form, the CDR3 reads TGTGCCAGCAGCGCAGGACTAGCGGGAGGCACAGATACGCAGTATTTT.

The chain joins TRBV30 to TRBJ1-4; 8 bases line up with TRBD1. There are 14 residues in the CDR3. Germline V CDR1 and CDR2: GTSNPN, SVGIG (reference sequence). V lost 5 bases and J lost 7; bases outside the gene matches: 9. CDR3 nucleotides: TGTGCCTGGGCGACGACAGGGGTGCCTGAAAAACTGTTTTTT. Translated: CAWATTGVPEKLFF.